A single sample gave rise to the 24 T cell receptor beta chains below, sequenced in a study of identical twins. TCRdb fed the 5' RACE reads into MiXCR, producing one record per CDR3 protein. This table has approximately 890,000 distinct CDR3 sequences, around an eighth appearing once. This same sample was also taken into another study, of yellow fever vaccine responses in identical twins.

Sequenced sample: PBMCs. Source of these receptors: a young woman in good health.

This clonotype was seen at least ten times. The chain links TRBV12-3 or TRBV12-4 to TRBJ2-5, with D maybe TRBD2 (5 bases). V was clipped by 4 bases and J by 5 bases, with 14 bases between them. This CDR3 region has 14 residues. CDR3 bases: TGTGCCAGCAGTTCCGGACCCTGGAGGGAGACCCAGTACTTC. This encodes CASSSGPWRETQYF.

This clonotype has just a few counts. The chain employs TRBV4-1 and TRBJ1-6, with D possibly being TRBD1 (6 bases). This CDR3 comprises 16 residues. CDR1 MGHRA and CDR2 YSYEKL come from the germline V gene. Deletions cut 3 bases from V and 1 base from J, with 10 bases between. In nucleotides, the CDR3 is TGCGCCAGCAGCCAGGCACAGGGTTCCTATAATTCACCCCTCCACTTT. It specifies CASSQAQGSYNSPLHF.

This clonotype has ten or more counts. The chain combines TRBV3-1 with TRBJ2-1, with D perhaps given as TRBD1 or TRBD2 (5 bases each). Germline assignment: CDR1 LGHDT and CDR2 YNNKEL (reference sequence). This CDR3 spans 12 amino acids. Trimming removed 3 bases from V and 7 bases from J, with 7 bases in between. CDR3 sequence: CASSHGTNEQFF. In DNA, the CDR3 is TGTGCCAGCAGCCATGGGACGAATGAGCAGTTCTTC.

V is TRBV2 and J is TRBJ2-1; D may be TRBD1 (6 bases). Germline CDR1 and CDR2: SNHLY and FYNNEI. The germline V and J ends were trimmed by 6 bases and 0 bases, with 18 bases remaining between them. The CDR3 consists of 17 residues. DNA of the CDR3: TGTGCCAGCAGGGGGGCGGTAAGGGGGAGCTCCTACAATGAGCAGTTCTTC. Its protein is CASRGAVRGSSYNEQFF.

This clonotype was seen repeatedly, ten times or more. The rearrangement joins TRBV6-6 to TRBJ2-7; D uncertain. The CDR3 totals 13 residues. Looked up from germline, CDR1 is MNHNY and CDR2 is SVGAGI (reference sequence). Trimming shortened V by 5 bases and J by 7 bases, and 15 bases separated the two germline ends. CDR3: CASSPHTGGEQYV. The CDR3 nucleotides are TGTGCCAGCAGTCCCCATACCGGTGGGGAGCAGTACGTC.

The sample holds a few counts of this clonotype. The chain employs TRBV12-3 or TRBV12-4 and TRBJ2-3, with TRBD1 matching 8 bases. The CDR3 consists of 16 residues. The V and J ends lost 5 bases and 1 base, in that order; junction bases with no gene match: 8. CDR3 region: CASSTGQGWGTDTQYF. CDR3 bases: TGTGCCAGCAGTACCGGACAGGGATGGGGCACAGATACGCAGTATTTT.

The V and J genes are TRBV2 and TRBJ1-3, with D tentatively TRBD1 (5 bases). The CDR3 loop spans 17 amino acids. Per the germline V gene, CDR1 is SNHLY and CDR2 is FYNNEI. The ends were cut back, 2 bases at V and 0 bases at J, with 14 bases in the middle. The DNA of the CDR3 is TGTGCCAGCAGTGAACGGGCCCCGGACACCTCTGGAAACACCATATATTTT. As protein: CASSERAPDTSGNTIYF.

The chain couples TRBV2 to TRBJ1-5, with a weak D call TRBD1 (5 bases). Germline-derived CDR1 and CDR2 are SNHLY and FYNNEI. There are 15 residues in the CDR3. V lost 4 bases and J lost 2, with 12 bases in between. In DNA form, the CDR3 reads TGTGCCAGCAGTGCAGGGCTGTATGGCAATCAGCCCCAGCATTTT. The encoded protein is CASSAGLYGNQPQHF.

A few counts support this clonotype. V usage is TRBV12-5 and J usage is TRBJ1-1; tentative D call: TRBD1 (6 bases). This CDR3 contains 15 residues. Germline V gene sequence: CDR1 LGHNT, CDR2 FRNRAP. V was cut by 0 bases and J by 7 bases, with 15 bases left in between. The CDR3 sequence: CASGLVLSGGGEAFF. The CDR3 coding sequence is TGTGCTAGTGGTTTGGTTTTGTCCGGGGGCGGTGAAGCTTTCTTT.

Comment on this clonotype: A read error may explain this, as a much larger clone is one base away. The V and J genes are TRBV7-9 and TRBJ2-3; perhaps TRBD1 as D (5 bases). CDR1 and CDR2 (germline): SEHNR, FQNEAQ (reference sequence). This CDR3 is 14 amino acids long. As DNA, the CDR3 is TGTGCCAGCAGCTTAGACGGTAGAACAGGTACGCAGTATTTT. Its protein product is CASSLDGRTGTQYF.

In this sample, this clonotype turned up many times. The rearrangement joins TRBV12-3 or TRBV12-4 to TRBJ2-1; D is perhaps TRBD2 (7 bases). Trimming took 7 bases from V and 8 from J, leaving 18 bases between them. This CDR3 contains 14 residues. The CDR3 DNA is TGTGCCAGCAACCAAGCGGGGCCAGGGGATGAGCAGTTCTTC. Its protein is CASNQAGPGDEQFF.

The genes are TRBV20-1 and TRBJ2-3; 14 bases are a match to TRBD2. The CDR3 runs to 16 residues. The germline gives CDR1 DFQATT, CDR2 SNEGSKA (reference sequence). The V gene end was trimmed by 5 bases and the J gene end by 2 bases; junction bases not matched to a gene: 6. CDR3 DNA: TGCAGTGCTCACCGGGGACTAGCGGGGGACACAGATACGCAGTATTTT. Translating it yields CSAHRGLAGDTDTQYF.

The table lists this clonotype with a few counts. This sequence joins TRBV6-5 and TRBJ2-4; 16 bases are shared with TRBD2. Germline V lookup: CDR1 MNHEY, CDR2 SVGAGI. V gave up 2 bases and J gave up 4 bases; unmatched junction bases: 8. The CDR3 covers 19 residues. The chain's CDR3 is CASSYPPGTSGRVKNIQYF. CDR3 in DNA: TGTGCCAGCAGTTACCCTCCCGGGACTAGCGGGAGGGTTAAAAACATTCAGTACTTC.

This clonotype was counted at least ten times. J is TRBJ1-3 and V is TRBV12-3 or TRBV12-4, with D perhaps matching TRBD1 (5 bases). CDR3 size: 14 residues. The V gene lost 5 bases and the J gene lost 8 bases, with 16 bases spanning the gap. The CDR3 loop reads CASSHSGRADTIYF. CDR3 in DNA: TGTGCCAGCAGTCACTCGGGCAGGGCCGACACCATATATTTT.

Note on this clonotype: This may be a read error: a much more frequent sequence differs by one nucleotide. V and J are TRBV20-1 and TRBJ2-7; D possibly corresponds to TRBD2 (5 bases). The ends were cut back, 6 bases at V and 0 bases at J, with 15 bases in the middle. This CDR3 has 14 residues. Germline values: CDR1 DFQATT, CDR2 SNEGSKA (reference sequence). In DNA form, the CDR3 reads TGCAGTGCACCCCACGGGGATCCCTCCTACGAGCAGTACGTC. This encodes CSAPHGDPSYEQYV.

V is TRBV5-1 and J is TRBJ1-2, with TRBD1 matching 9 bases. V was clipped by 4 bases and J by 5 bases; unmatched bases: 6. The CDR3 loop spans 14 amino acids. Germline V gene lookup returns CDR1 SGHRS and CDR2 YFSETQ. CDR3 region: CASSSGQGKYGYTF. CDR3 in DNA: TGCGCCAGCAGCAGCGGACAGGGGAAGTATGGCTACACCTTC.

The chain joins TRBV20-1 to TRBJ2-7; possibly TRBD2 for D (6 bases). With 1 base removed from V and 4 bases from J, the gap between germline ends came to 11 bases. There are 13 residues in the CDR3. Germline CDR1 reads DFQATT; CDR2 reads SNEGSKA (reference sequence). The CDR3 coding sequence is TGCAGTGCTAGAGTGGGCGCGGGATACGAGCAGTACGTC. As protein: CSARVGAGYEQYV.

This clonotype was seen more than once but under ten times. The CDR3 spells CAISARADTDTQYF. In DNA, the CDR3 is TGTGCCATCAGTGCCAGGGCAGACACAGATACGCAGTATTTT. The chain recombines TRBV10-3 with TRBJ2-3, with D possibly matching TRBD1 (5 bases). The germline V gene has CDR1 ENHRY and CDR2 SYGVKD. This CDR3 spans 14 amino acids. Trimming shortened V by 4 bases and J by 2 bases, and 10 bases separated the two germline ends.

The chain links TRBV7-3 to TRBJ2-3, with D unresolved. This CDR3 is 15 amino acids long. Per the germline V gene, CDR1 is SGHTA and CDR2 is FQGTGA. Trimming removed 1 base at V and 3 bases at J, with 11 bases between. DNA of the CDR3: TGTGCCAGCAGCTTAATAGGCAGTAGTACAGATACGCAGTATTTT. It encodes CASSLIGSSTDTQYF.

This clonotype has a count of ten or more. The chain joins TRBV7-6 to TRBJ2-5, with a tentative D call TRBD1 (5 bases). In germline, CDR1 is SGHVS, CDR2 FNYEAQ. The germline V and J ends were trimmed by 2 bases and 3 bases, with 16 bases remaining between them. The CDR3 has 16 residues. The CDR3 DNA sequence: TGTGCCAGCAGCTTAATAAAGGGGCTCTTGGAAGAGACCCAGTACTTC. It is translated as CASSLIKGLLEETQYF. The variable domain in full, completed from reference TRBV7-6 and TRBJ2-5, reads GAGVSQSPRYKVTKRGQDVALRCDPISGHVSLYWYRQALGQGPEFLTYFNYEAQQDKSGLPNDRFSAERPEGSISTLTIQRTEQRDSAMYRCASSLIKGLLEETQYFGPGTRLLVL.

This chain joins TRBV27 and TRBJ2-7; perhaps TRBD2 as D (6 bases). The length of the CDR3 is 13 residues. V was clipped by 5 bases and J by 10 bases, with 18 bases between them. Germline V lookup: CDR1 MNHEY, CDR2 SMNVEV (reference sequence). In DNA, the CDR3 is TGTGCCAGCAGTCCCACTCTGGGGGGAGGACAGTACTTC. Residues: CASSPTLGGGQYF.

This clonotype was detected a few times. The genes are TRBV20-1 and TRBJ1-1, with D perhaps matching TRBD1 (6 bases). V lost 1 base to trimming and J lost 7 bases, with 13 bases between them. Germline assignment: CDR1 DFQATT and CDR2 SNEGSKA (reference sequence). There are 13 residues in the CDR3. CDR3 nucleotides: TGCAGTGCTAGAGCCCAAGGACAGTATGAAGCTTTCTTT. Translation gives CSARAQGQYEAFF.

This clonotype has only a few counts. The chain recombines TRBV29-1 with TRBJ2-1; the D gene is possibly TRBD2 (7 bases). The V end lost 1 base, the J end lost 0 bases, and 19 bases lay between the germline ends. Germline V gene data show CDR1 as SQVTM and CDR2 as ANQGSEA. This CDR3 has 18 amino acids. The CDR3 DNA reads TGCAGCGTTGAAGGTTTTATAGGGGGGGTTAGCTCCTACAATGAGCAGTTCTTC. Amino acid sequence: CSVEGFIGGVSSYNEQFF.

This clonotype was counted only a few times. Here the CDR3 DNA reads TGTGCCAGCAGTTCCTGGGAAAAAGACAGGCTAGCCAAAAACATTCAGTACTTC. Encoded protein: CASSSWEKDRLAKNIQYF. The chain carries TRBV12-3 or TRBV12-4 and TRBJ2-4, with D tentatively TRBD1 (6 bases). The V and J ends lost 4 bases and 0 bases respectively, with 19 bases between them. This CDR3 region has 18 residues.